The rows below give T cell receptor beta chains drawn from one sample of a study of blood T cell repertoires in COVID-19. Clones were sequenced by immunoSEQ multiplex PCR, and TCRdb holds only the in-frame ones, with some missing. The sample contains 100,000 or so clones, roughly four fifths of which appear only once. The sequenced material came from peripheral blood. All receptors derive from a human donor in a cohort sampled during active COVID-19. Both conserved end residues are part of each CDR3. A D gene is named only where the DNA matches it firmly. Rows may omit the clone size; those that give it use once, few, many or a size class.

abundance	v_gene	d_gene	j_gene	CDR3aa	CDR3nt
NA	TRBV7-9	NA	TRBJ1-1	CASSSRTGLGTEAFF	TGTGCCAGCAGCTCACGTACAGGGTTGGGCACTGAAGCTTTCTTT
NA	TRBV11-2	TRBD2	TRBJ2-7	CASSLAVGGNYEQYF	TGTGCCAGCAGTCTTGCGGTGGGGGGGAACTACGAGCAGTACTTC
NA	TRBV7-2	TRBD2	TRBJ2-3	CASSLGWTSGGGTQYF	TGTGCCAGCAGCTTAGGGTGGACTAGCGGGGGAGGAACGCAGTATTTT
few	TRBV6-6	NA	TRBJ1-6	CASSYSSQGTSPLHF	TGTGCCAGCAGTTACTCGTCTCAGGGAACTTCACCCCTCCACTTT
NA	TRBV29-1	TRBD1	TRBJ2-3	CSVGGVGQGFADTQYF	TGCAGCGTTGGGGGGGTTGGACAGGGGTTTGCAGATACGCAGTATTTT
few	TRBV5-4	NA	TRBJ2-7	CASSFRGTEQYF	TGTGCCAGCAGCTTCAGAGGAACCGAGCAGTACTTC
NA	TRBV5-8	TRBD1	TRBJ1-4	CASSRGQGEKLFF	TGTGCCAGCAGCAGGGGACAGGGTGAAAAACTGTTTTTT
NA	TRBV5-4	NA	TRBJ1-3	CASSPGTTTGDTIYF	TGTGCCAGCAGCCCGGGGACAACAACTGGGGACACCATATATTTT
NA	TRBV30	NA	TRBJ1-2	CAWSVRWQGTQNYGYTF	TGTGCCTGGAGTGTACGTTGGCAGGGGACCCAAAACTATGGCTACACCTTC
NA	TRBV19	NA	TRBJ1-3	CASMAADLSGNTIYF	TGTGCCAGTATGGCGGCAGACCTCTCTGGAAACACCATATATTTT
NA	TRBV7-2	NA	TRBJ2-5	CASSLNYLGTQYF	TGTGCCAGCAGCTTAAACTACCTGGGGACCCAGTACTTC
NA	TRBV18	TRBD2	TRBJ2-7	CASSPSLAGEYEQYF	TGTGCCAGCTCACCAAGCCTAGCGGGGGAGTACGAGCAGTACTTC
NA	TRBV15	NA	TRBJ2-7	CATSRDWGDEQYF	TGTGCCACCAGCAGAGATTGGGGCGACGAGCAGTACTTC
NA	TRBV6-5	NA	TRBJ2-7	CASTKRQEIYEQYF	TGTGCCAGCACCAAACGACAGGAGATCTACGAGCAGTACTTC